The 10 T cell receptor beta chains given below trace back to one sample, sequenced in a study of Ad26.COV2.S vaccination and SARS-CoV-2 variants. Sequencing was performed with immunoSEQ multiplex PCR; in TCRdb, only in-frame clones are kept and a portion is missing. The table records hundreds of thousands of clones, roughly nine tenths of them present only once. Treatment indicated: roughly 19 received Ad26.COV2.S at low or high dose, single or two shots; roughly five received placebo; per-sample allocation not given. Sampling happened 63 days after the first vaccine or placebo injection. Here the sequenced sample was peripheral blood, taken in a trial of Ad26.COV2.S vaccine versus placebo. These receptors came from a person aged 18-60 years who received the Ad26.COV2.S COVID-19 vaccine or a placebo.

This clone was observed once. The chain has TRBV4-3 and TRBJ1-6; 8 bases are shared with TRBD1. Trimming cost V 2 bases and J 10 bases; bases outside gene matches: 7. CDR3 length: 15 amino acids. CDR1 is LGHNA and CDR2 is YSLEER in the germline V gene. The CDR3 is CASSQRRTGNSPLHF. The CDR3, as DNA: TGCGCCAGCAGCCAACGCCGGACAGGGAACTCACCCCTCCACTTT.

The chain employs TRBV7-8 and TRBJ1-1; no firm D call. CDR1 is SGHVS, CDR2 FQNEAQ, per germline. The CDR3 is 12 amino acids. V lost 3 bases and J lost 10, with 12 bases in between. CDR3 DNA: TGTGCCAGCAGCTTTGACACATGGCGAGCTTTCTTT. Encoded protein: CASSFDTWRAFF. Full variable domain (outside the CDR3, taken from reference TRBV7-8 and TRBJ1-1): GAGVSQSPRYKVAKRGQDVALRCDPISGHVSLFWYQQALGQGPEFLTYFQNEAQLDKSGLPSDRFFAERPEGSVSTLKIQRTQQEDSAVYLCASSFDTWRAFFGQGTRLTVV.

V usage is TRBV27 and J usage is TRBJ1-1, with 7 bases that match TRBD1. The junction had 6 bases not matched to a gene; V was cut back by 5 bases and J by 3 bases. The CDR3 runs 14 residues. The V gene's germline CDR1 is MNHEY and CDR2 SMNVEV (reference sequence). CDR3 sequence: CASSKRQGYTEAFF. CDR3 in DNA: TGTGCCAGCAGTAAAAGACAGGGATACACTGAAGCTTTCTTT.

Comment on this clone: This may be a read error: a much more frequent sequence differs by one nucleotide. V and J are TRBV11-2 and TRBJ2-3; 10 nucleotides match TRBD2. The CDR3 is made up of 14 amino acids. Trimming cost V 3 bases and J 4 bases; bases outside gene matches: 1. From germline, CDR1 is SGHAT and CDR2 FQNNGV. CDR3 sequence: CASSFGLAADTQYF. CDR3 bases: TGTGCCAGCAGCTTCGGACTAGCGGCAGATACGCAGTATTTT.

V and J are TRBV19 and TRBJ2-5, with D maybe TRBD2 (5 bases). Per germline, CDR1 LNHDA and CDR2 SQIVND (reference sequence). This CDR3 has 16 amino acids. V was shortened by 1 base and J by 5 bases, with 17 bases between the two germline ends. The CDR3 spells CASSIVAAREGETQYF. CDR3 coding DNA: TGTGCCAGTAGTATAGTGGCAGCACGGGAAGGGGAGACCCAGTACTTC.

The chain links TRBV3-1 (or the pseudogene TRBV3-2) to TRBJ1-5, with 8 bases matching TRBD1. Germline values: CDR1 LGHDT, CDR2 YNNKEL (reference sequence). The V and J ends lost 0 bases and 7 bases, in that order; junction bases with no gene match: 5. The CDR3 has 15 amino acids. CDR3 sequence (DNA): TGTGCCAGCAGCCAAGACACAGGGGGTGGACAGCCCCAGCATTTT. Translating it yields CASSQDTGGGQPQHF.

The chain carries TRBV6-5 and TRBJ1-2, with a weak D call TRBD1 (6 bases). The CDR3 spans 15 residues. Germline V gene sequence: CDR1 MNHEY, CDR2 SVGAGI. Trimming pared 0 bases from V and 4 bases from J, leaving 12 bases between. CDR3: CASSYSVQGGYGYTF. CDR3 sequence (DNA): TGTGCCAGCAGTTACTCTGTACAGGGCGGCTATGGCTACACCTTC.

DNA for the CDR3: TGTGCCACCAGCAGGGAGACAGGCGCCTATATCCCCCTCCACTTT. Its translation: CATSRETGAYIPLHF. The rearrangement links TRBV15 to TRBJ1-6, with D possibly matching TRBD1 (6 bases). The CDR3 has 15 amino acids. Trimming removed 3 bases from V and 13 bases from J, with 19 bases in between. Germline V gives CDR1 LNHNV, CDR2 YYDKDF (reference sequence).

The gene calls are TRBV6-5 and TRBJ2-3; D unresolved. From germline, CDR1 is MNHEY and CDR2 SVGAGI. V was clipped by 8 bases and J by 6 bases, with 12 bases between them. This CDR3 comprises 12 residues. CDR3 sequence: CASVEFGDTQYF. CDR3 nucleotide sequence: TGTGCCAGCGTCGAATTCGGGGATACGCAGTATTTT.

The chain has TRBV10-3 and TRBJ1-2; no firm D call. The germline CDR1 and CDR2 sequences are ENHRY and SYGVKD. The germline V and J ends were trimmed by 2 bases and 5 bases, with 9 bases remaining between them. The CDR3 runs to 13 residues. CDR3 sequence reads: CAISETVKYGYTF. DNA for the CDR3: TGTGCCATCAGTGAGACAGTGAAGTATGGCTACACCTTC.